This T cell receptor (beta chain) was sequenced in a study of blood T cell repertoires in COVID-19 (dated by TCRdb to about 2020). Broadly, across the study: Collaborator samples came from the United States, Italy and Spain and covered acute and convalescent phases of COVID-19. The material from the prospective study consisted of cDNA or gDNA derived from T cells, B-cell-depleted T cells, or PBMCs. Deeply sampled blood TCRbeta repertoires from subjects exposed to, actively infected with, or recovered from COVID-19 were included in the dataset. The repertoires were released in a freely available public database intended as a resource for research on the immune response to SARS-CoV-2. Samples came from the ongoing ImmuneRACE study (first 160 participants) plus 1,254 subjects from 6 global collaborators. Sample metadata almost always included a de-identified subject ID, COVID-19 status, age in years and sex. HLA class I and class II types, where available, came from metadata supplied by the sample provider rather than from assay-based typing. The full study reports these points: The quantity of clinical and demographic metadata differed by source and by participant and was supplied without curation.

The immunoSEQ Assay, a bias-controlled multiplex PCR, was used to amplify TCRbeta CDR3 regions from genomic DNA. The authors processed their data as follows. The number of nucleated cells in each sample was estimated by amplification of reference gene primers within the assay. To quantify the absolute abundance of each unique TCRbeta CDR3 rearrangement, sequence reads were collapsed and filtered. For each sample, productive Simpson clonality was calculated by taking the square root of Simpson's diversity index across productive rearrangements. This immuneACCESS table, as held by TCRdb, lists in-frame sequences with V and J called but not all clones. Of the missing ones, under half trace to an unresolved V gene in checked studies; the others have no known cause. D and trimming were read from the DNA, whereas the V and J calls and clone size are those reported in that table. The sample table records about 160,000 clones; about 85% of these occur just once. The ten top clones hold around 4.6% of the sample.

The collaborating institutions used their own protocols to collect whole blood in K2EDTA tubes. For TCRbeta analysis, collaborators shipped samples as frozen whole blood, isolated PBMCs, or DNA extracted from either of those sample types. Points on this clone: Its antigen is currently not known. One base away there is no much larger clone; base qualities are not given.

The junction shows trimming of 0 bases on V and 7 bases on J, plus 10 bases between the germline ends. Looking up the germline V gene yields CDR1 ENHRY and CDR2 SYGVKD. Measured from the cysteine to the phenylalanine, the CDR3 is 15 residues long. Of the read, only the CDR3 DNA is kept; its 45 bases are in frame from base 1. Recombination connected TRBV10-3 to TRBJ1-6; the D gene is possibly TRBD1, with 6 bases matching. The TCR was taken from a woman aged 60 to 75 with active or convalescent COVID-19. The sequencing sample was made of peripheral blood. The CDR3: CAISESQGSNSPLHF. The base sequence is TGTGCCATCAGTGAGTCGCAGGGGAGCAATTCACCCCTCCACTTT.